This T cell receptor beta chain was identified during a study of OX40 agonist ivuxolimab in advanced cancers. Study-wide context: Participants averaged about 60 years of age (range roughly 23 to 90) and were around 83% male.

TCRdb keeps only in-frame clones here, not all; method: immunoSEQ multiplex PCR. The sample lists about 64,000 clones, 84% seen once, with less than 2.5% in the top ten. Germline loops: CDR1 LNHNV, CDR2 YYDKDF (reference sequence). The CDR3 covers 14 residues. Trimming took 5 bases from V and 9 from J, leaving 16 bases between them. V is TRBV15 and J is TRBJ2-2; possible D gene TRBD1, 6 bases. This receptor was obtained from an adult with an advanced solid tumor such as melanoma, head and neck, liver or kidney cancer. The sample in question was CD4+ or CD8+ T cells sorted from blood, obtained in a trial of the OX40 agonist ivuxolimab. The CDR3 region is CATSALRTVRELFF. The CDR3 DNA reads TGTGCCACCAGCGCCTTAAGGACAGTTCGGGAGCTGTTTTTT.